Presented here are 25 T cell receptor beta chains from one specimen sequenced in a study of identical twins. Using its own MiXCR run on the 5' RACE reads, TCRdb lists one record per CDR3 protein. Found here are about 300,000 distinct CDR3 sequences, approximately 13% of them singletons; the top ten hold around 6.9%. This sample was shared with a second study, whose subject was yellow fever vaccine responses in identical twins.

Sequences were obtained from CD8+ T cells sorted from blood. Source of these receptors: a woman younger than 35 in good health.

This clonotype was recorded a few times. The chain carries TRBV24-1 and TRBJ1-5; 8 nucleotides match TRBD1. The germline V gene has CDR1 KGHDR and CDR2 SFDVKD. There are 15 residues in the CDR3. J lost 5 bases, V lost 4 bases, and 6 bases had no gene match. The CDR3 reads CATSDRGRPDQPQHF. CDR3 nucleotide sequence: TGTGCCACCAGTGACAGGGGGCGTCCAGATCAGCCCCAGCATTTT.

This clonotype came up a few times. The chain recombines TRBV3-1 with TRBJ2-7, with no clear D. Trimming removed 1 base at V and 3 bases at J, with 13 bases between. The CDR3 is 15 amino acids. Germline assignment: CDR1 LGHDT and CDR2 YNNKEL (reference sequence). The CDR3 DNA follows: TGTGCCAGCAGCCAAGCTTCTGGGGTGAGCTACGAGCAGTACTTC. Its protein is CASSQASGVSYEQYF.

This clonotype has more than one count but fewer than ten. This chain uses TRBV15 with TRBJ2-3, with no clear D. Between the trimmed V and J ends, which lost 0 bases and 1 base, there was a span of 5 bases. CDR1 is LNHNV, CDR2 YYDKDF, per germline (reference sequence). The CDR3 runs 14 residues. The CDR3 DNA follows: TGTGCCACCAGCAGAGATGGTGGCACAGATACGCAGTATTTT. This gives the protein CATSRDGGTDTQYF.

There are a few counts of this clonotype. The CDR3 DNA reads as TGTGCCAGCAGCTTGAGAACAGGGGGCAATTACGAGCAGTACTTC. It encodes CASSLRTGGNYEQYF. The gene calls are TRBV5-6 and TRBJ2-7; 9 bases agree with TRBD1. This CDR3 spans 15 amino acids. The V segment lost 1 base and the J segment 4 bases; nucleotides outside the gene matches: 6. In germline, CDR1 is SGHDT, CDR2 YYEEEE. The whole variable domain, filled in from reference TRBV5-6 and TRBJ2-7, reads DAGVTQSPTHLIKTRGQQVTLRCSPKSGHDTVSWYQQALGQGPQFIFQYYEEEERQRGNFPDRFSGHQFPNYSSELNVNALLLGDSALYLCASSLRTGGNYEQYFGPGTRLTVT.

V is TRBV14 and J is TRBJ1-1; a weak D match, TRBD1 (6 bases). V was trimmed by 0 bases and J by 2 bases, leaving 10 bases between them. The CDR3 totals 15 residues. Looked up from germline, CDR1 is SGHDN and CDR2 is FVKESK. CDR3 in amino acids: CASSQDWDKNTEAFF. For the CDR3, the DNA is TGTGCCAGCAGCCAAGATTGGGACAAAAACACTGAAGCTTTCTTT.

V usage is TRBV28 and J usage is TRBJ2-3; D is tentatively TRBD1 or TRBD2 (5 bases each). Germline V gene sequence: CDR1 MDHEN, CDR2 SYDVKM. Trimming shortened V by 4 bases and J by 0 bases, and 20 bases separated the two germline ends. This CDR3 has 18 residues. The CDR3 here is CASSSKKLGTSSTDTQYF. The CDR3 DNA follows: TGTGCCAGCAGTTCCAAAAAACTCGGGACCTCTAGCACAGATACGCAGTATTTT.

This clonotype turned up a few times. V and J are TRBV7-9 and TRBJ2-4, with TRBD2 matching 8 bases. This CDR3 comprises 16 residues. Looked up from germline, CDR1 is SEHNR and CDR2 is FQNEAQ (reference sequence). V gave up 5 bases and J gave up 0 bases; unmatched junction bases: 6. The CDR3 DNA reads TGTGCCAGCAGCCCCGGGGGGGGACTAGCCAAAAACATTCAGTACTTC. This gives the protein CASSPGGGLAKNIQYF. Full variable domain (outside the CDR3, taken from reference TRBV7-9 and TRBJ2-4): DTGVSQNPRHKITKRGQNVTFRCDPISEHNRLYWYRQTLGQGPEFLTYFQNEAQLEKSRLLSDRFSAERPKGSFSTLEIQRTEQGDSAMYLCASSPGGGLAKNIQYFGAGTRLSVL.

In its sample, this clonotype was seen a few times. This sequence joins TRBV6-2 or TRBV6-3 and TRBJ2-1; 8 positions agree with TRBD2. V was pared by 0 bases and J by 7 bases, with 8 bases of the junction left unmatched. This CDR3 contains 16 residues. Looked up from germline, CDR1 is MNHEY and CDR2 is SVGEGT. CDR3 in DNA: TGTGCCAGCAGTTACTCGATCGCGGGAGGTGGGAATGAGCAGTTCTTC. Translation: CASSYSIAGGGNEQFF.

This clonotype was observed a few times. This chain links TRBV14 with TRBJ2-3, with D possibly being TRBD2 (6 bases). The CDR3 spans 15 residues. The V end was cut by 1 base, the J end by 0 bases, with 8 bases between. The germline CDR1 and CDR2 sequences are SGHDN and FVKESK. The CDR3 DNA is TGTGCCAGCAGCCAAGGGGACTTAAGCACAGATACGCAGTATTTT. Its translation: CASSQGDLSTDTQYF.

This chain joins TRBV27 and TRBJ1-1, with D maybe TRBD1 (6 bases). Germline values: CDR1 MNHEY, CDR2 SMNVEV (reference sequence). Trimming pared 7 bases from V and 6 bases from J, leaving 18 bases between. The length of the CDR3 is 14 residues. The CDR3 nucleotides read TGTGCCAGCACCTCCGGGGGGCGTTCCTCTGAAGCTTTCTTT. Protein product: CASTSGGRSSEAFF.

This clonotype was recorded a few times. DNA of the CDR3: TGTGCCAGCAGCTTAGAGCTAGCCATCCTCACTAACACCGGGGAGCTGTTTTTT. Protein sequence: CASSLELAILTNTGELFF. The rearrangement links TRBV11-2 to TRBJ2-2; tentative D call: TRBD2 (5 bases). The germline CDR1 and CDR2 sequences are SGHAT and FQNNGV. CDR3 length: 18 residues. V dropped 0 bases and J dropped 2 bases, with 16 bases sitting between them.

This clonotype was observed many times. The V gene is TRBV7-9, the J gene TRBJ2-7, with D hard to call. The CDR3 runs to 13 residues. Germline V gene lookup returns CDR1 SEHNR and CDR2 FQNEAQ (reference sequence). V dropped 0 bases and J dropped 3 bases, with 6 bases sitting between them. The CDR3 DNA reads as TGTGCCAGCAGCTTAGCAGACCGCTACGAGCAGTACGTC. Translation: CASSLADRYEQYV.

The sample holds a few counts of this clonotype. The CDR3 protein is CASSTSGSGNQPQHF. The CDR3, as DNA: TGTGCCAGCAGCACCTCAGGGTCCGGCAATCAGCCCCAGCATTTT. The V gene is TRBV5-5, the J gene TRBJ1-5, with D possibly being TRBD1 (5 bases). V gave up 4 bases and J gave up 2 bases, with 13 bases separating them. CDR1 SGHKS and CDR2 YYEKEE come from the germline V gene (reference sequence). The CDR3 extends over 15 amino acids.

The V gene is TRBV19, the J gene TRBJ2-7; D remains ambiguous. This CDR3 has 16 amino acids. Germline assignment: CDR1 LNHDA and CDR2 SQIVND (reference sequence). The V and J ends lost 9 bases and 1 base respectively, with 22 bases between them. This chain's CDR3 is CARPAEFTWSSYEQYF. The CDR3 coding sequence is TGTGCCAGACCGGCCGAATTCACTTGGTCGTCCTACGAGCAGTACTTC.

This clonotype came up a few times. J is TRBJ2-1 and V is TRBV12-3 or TRBV12-4; D ambiguous. CDR3 length: 15 amino acids. Trimming removed 7 bases from V and 0 bases from J, with 13 bases in between. This chain's CDR3 is CASTPDTSSYNEQFF. CDR3 coding DNA: TGTGCCAGCACCCCCGACACCAGCTCCTACAATGAGCAGTTCTTC.

The gene calls are TRBV27 and TRBJ2-3; D ambiguous. This CDR3 region has 15 residues. The germline V and J ends were trimmed by 2 bases and 0 bases, with 9 bases remaining between them. CDR1 is MNHEY and CDR2 is SMNVEV in the germline V gene (reference sequence). The chain's CDR3 is CASSLMQLSTDTQYF. The CDR3 DNA follows: TGTGCCAGCAGTTTAATGCAGTTGAGCACAGATACGCAGTATTTT.

This clonotype was seen only a few times. This chain uses TRBV7-8 with TRBJ2-7; D gene ambiguous. The V end was cut by 0 bases, the J end by 2 bases, with 8 bases between. Germline V CDR1 and CDR2: SGHVS, FQNEAQ. This CDR3 region has 14 residues. The chain's CDR3 is CASSLAWMAYEQYF. CDR3 in DNA: TGTGCCAGCAGCTTAGCTTGGATGGCCTACGAGCAGTACTTC.

This clonotype was detected ten times or more. This rearrangement joins TRBV20-1 to TRBJ2-1; D uncertain. CDR3 length equals 11 residues. V lost 3 bases to trimming and J lost 3 bases, with 3 bases between them. Germline V gene lookup returns CDR1 DFQATT and CDR2 SNEGSKA (reference sequence). The CDR3 DNA is TGCAGTGCTAGCGGCTACAATGAGCAGTTCTTC. It specifies CSASGYNEQFF.

V is TRBV5-1 and J is TRBJ2-7; D might be TRBD1 (6 bases). The V end was cut by 1 base, the J end by 4 bases, with 15 bases between. The length of the CDR3 is 15 residues. Germline V gene data show CDR1 as SGHRS and CDR2 as YFSETQ. The CDR3 DNA follows: TGCGCCAGCAGCTTGACCACAGGGTATGGTTACGAGCAGTACTTC. Encoded protein: CASSLTTGYGYEQYF.

This clonotype came up a few times. CDR3 loop: CASSESGTVEQFF. DNA of the CDR3: TGTGCCAGCAGTGAGTCAGGGACGGTTGAGCAGTTCTTC. This chain joins TRBV6-4 and TRBJ2-1, with D possibly called TRBD1 or TRBD2 (5 bases each). Trimming stripped 3 bases from V and 9 bases from J, with 12 bases between. The CDR3 is 13 residues long. Per germline, CDR1 MRHNA and CDR2 SNTAGT.

The chain employs TRBV20-1 and TRBJ1-1; no firm D call. The V end lost 2 bases, the J end lost 8 bases, and 9 bases lay between the germline ends. In germline, CDR1 is DFQATT, CDR2 SNEGSKA (reference sequence). The CDR3 has 11 amino acids. CDR3 protein: CSARRVVEAFF. The CDR3 DNA reads as TGCAGTGCTAGAAGAGTGGTCGAAGCTTTCTTT.

The genes are TRBV7-8 and TRBJ2-7, with 10 bases aligning to TRBD2. This CDR3 comprises 15 residues. Germline V CDR1 and CDR2: SGHVS, FQNEAQ. Trimming at V came to 4 bases and at J to 0 bases, leaving 3 bases not matched to a gene. CDR3 protein: CASSWGLASSYEQYV. For the CDR3, the DNA is TGTGCCAGCAGCTGGGGACTAGCGTCCTCCTACGAGCAGTACGTC.

This clonotype was picked up a small number of times. The V call is TRBV11-3, the J call TRBJ2-3; no reliable D call. Trimming took 1 base from V and 3 from J, leaving 8 bases between them. Germline V gives CDR1 SGHNT, CDR2 YENEEA. This CDR3 region has 14 residues. The CDR3 DNA follows: TGTGCCAGCAGCTTAGGGGGAACTACAGATACGCAGTATTTT. Encoded protein: CASSLGGTTDTQYF.

This clonotype was counted between two and nine times. This chain joins TRBV18 and TRBJ1-1, with a tentative D call TRBD1 (5 bases). V was shortened by 3 bases and J by 3 bases, with 14 bases between the two germline ends. CDR1 and CDR2 from the germline V gene are KGHSH and LQKENI. This CDR3 contains 15 residues. For the CDR3, the DNA is TGTGCCAGCTCACCCAACTTGAGCAGGGACACTGAAGCTTTCTTT. Protein: CASSPNLSRDTEAFF. Complete variable domain (other parts from reference TRBV18 and TRBJ1-1): NAGVMQNPRHLVRRRGQEARLRCSPMKGHSHVYWYRQLPEEGLKFMVYLQKENIIDESGMPKERFSAEFPKEGPSILRIQQVVRGDSAAYFCASSPNLSRDTEAFFGQGTRLTVV.

This clonotype was found a few times. The J gene is TRBJ1-5, the V gene TRBV6-2 or TRBV6-3; TRBD1 matches 7 bases. V lost 5 bases to trimming and J lost 1 base; unmatched junction nucleotides: 26. Looked up from germline, CDR1 is MNHEY and CDR2 is SVGEGT. The length of the CDR3 is 22 residues. As DNA, the CDR3 is TGTGCCAGCAGTCCCTTAAAATTCCGACAGGGCGAGAGCTATATAAGCAATCAGCCCCAGCATTTT. Protein sequence: CASSPLKFRQGESYISNQPQHF.